The subject of this entry is one T cell receptor beta chain. The antigen remains unidentified. TCRdb's table, derived via immunoSEQ multiplex PCR, lists solely in-frame clones and lacks some. The sample consists of fewer than 25,000 clones, about 81% of them appearing once. The entry originates in a study of PD-1 blockade in classical Hodgkin lymphoma. Study findings and constraints: Some patients started nivolumab under 1 year after ASCT, and they were excluded. Unlike CD8+ TCR diversity, which did not rise significantly by C4D1, CD4+ TCR diversity did. Patients newly diagnosed and complete responders had comparable baseline diversity.

This sample's time point: cycle 4 day 1 (C4D1), after five to seven weeks of nivolumab. All patients relapsed after autologous stem cell transplantation, and brentuximab vedotin exposure varied. This CDR3 has 13 residues. Germline CDR1 and CDR2: SGHNT and YYREEE (reference sequence). V shed 0 bases and J shed 5 bases, with 9 bases lying between them. The sample here was peripheral blood mononuclear cells (PBMCs), taken before the fourth cycle of nivolumab. The chain couples TRBV5-4 to TRBJ2-7, with D possibly being TRBD1 (6 bases). The source is a human donor with classical Hodgkin lymphoma. This chain's CDR3 is CASSLAGDNEQYF. CDR3 DNA: TGTGCCAGCAGCTTGGCCGGGGACAACGAGCAGTACTTC.